One and the same sample provided the 18 T cell receptor beta chains below, sequenced in a study of blood T cell repertoires in COVID-19 (dated by TCRdb to the early 2020s). The receptor library was made with the immunoSEQ multiplex PCR assay. In TCRdb, the immuneACCESS table is reduced to in-frame sequences with V and J assigned. These tables do not hold every clone; where another copy was compared, an unresolved V gene accounts for under half, and the others remain unexplained. In this sample the table shows approximately 250,000 clones, about 82% of which occur a single time. Around 6.4% of the sample belongs to the ten largest clones. The sequenced material came from peripheral blood. All receptors come from a woman in her sixties or seventies with active or convalescent COVID-19.

The chain employs TRBV6-2 or TRBV6-3 and TRBJ1-1; tentatively, D is TRBD1 (6 bases). The CDR3 length is 17 residues. Per germline, CDR1 MNHEY and CDR2 SVGEGT. Trimming shortened V by 1 base and J by 4 bases, and 19 bases separated the two germline ends. CDR3 amino acids: CASSYLPDRSLATEAFF. The CDR3 coding sequence is TGTGCCAGCAGTTACTTACCAGACAGGTCGCTCGCCACTGAAGCTTTCTTT.

The V call is TRBV16, the J call TRBJ2-7, with a possible D match to TRBD1 (6 bases). V was trimmed by 4 bases and J by 6 bases, leaving 13 bases between them. CDR3 length equals 13 residues. Per the germline V gene, CDR1 is KGHSY and CDR2 is FQNENV. The CDR3 is CASSPQGRGEQYF. For the CDR3, the DNA is TGTGCCAGCAGCCCTCAGGGGAGAGGCGAGCAGTACTTC.

The chain uses TRBV10-3 and TRBJ1-2; TRBD1 is a possible D gene (6 bases). The CDR3 is 13 amino acids. Germline values: CDR1 ENHRY, CDR2 SYGVKD. Between the trimmed V and J ends, which lost 6 bases and 8 bases, there was a span of 16 bases. CDR3 in DNA: TGTGCCATCAGAGACTCAGGGGCAGACGGCTACACCTTC. It translates to CAIRDSGADGYTF.

J is TRBJ1-1 and V is TRBV6-5; 10 nucleotides line up with TRBD1. Germline assignment: CDR1 MNHEY and CDR2 SVGAGI. V was pared by 6 bases and J by 3 bases, with 4 bases of the junction left unmatched. The CDR3 loop spans 14 amino acids. The chain's CDR3 is CASRRQGAHTEAFF. As DNA, the CDR3 is TGTGCCAGCAGACGACAGGGGGCTCACACTGAAGCTTTCTTT.

The chain has TRBV5-5 and TRBJ1-1, with D possibly matching TRBD1 (6 bases). The germline gives CDR1 SGHKS, CDR2 YYEKEE (reference sequence). V was pared by 1 base and J by 1 base, with 11 bases between. This CDR3 is built from 15 residues. Here the CDR3 reads CASSLSLQGNTEAFF. CDR3 sequence (DNA): TGTGCCAGCAGCTTGAGTTTACAGGGGAACACTGAAGCTTTCTTT.

This clone came up a few times. This sequence joins TRBV15 and TRBJ2-5; 11 nucleotides agree with TRBD2. The J segment lost 0 bases and the V segment lost 0 bases, leaving 6 bases of the junction unmatched. This CDR3 has 18 residues. The germline V gene encodes CDR1 LNHNV and CDR2 YYDKDF (reference sequence). CDR3 protein: CATSREASGGYYQETQYF. The CDR3 DNA reads as TGTGCCACCAGCAGAGAGGCTAGCGGGGGGTACTACCAAGAGACCCAGTACTTC.

J is TRBJ2-2 and V is TRBV19; no definite D call. Germline V CDR1 and CDR2: LNHDA, SQIVND (reference sequence). The CDR3 has 14 amino acids. V was clipped by 5 bases and J by 2 bases, with 9 bases between them. CDR3 sequence reads: CASSQHRNTGELFF. The CDR3 region has the DNA TGTGCCAGTAGTCAGCACAGAAACACCGGGGAGCTGTTTTTT.

This chain connects TRBV2 to TRBJ1-1; no clear D. V lost 2 bases and J 5 bases, leaving 9 bases between the germline ends. The CDR3 runs to 13 residues. CDR1 and CDR2 (germline): SNHLY, FYNNEI. The CDR3 region has the DNA TGTGCCAGCAGTGAATTCCAGGAAACTGAAGCTTTCTTT. This translates into CASSEFQETEAFF.

The rearrangement joins TRBV5-1 to TRBJ1-2; D remains ambiguous. CDR3 size: 13 residues. Trimming left V 1 base short and J 8 bases short, with 12 bases between. Germline-derived CDR1 and CDR2 are SGHRS and YFSETQ. The CDR3 reads CASSLTPGGGYTF. In DNA form, the CDR3 reads TGCGCCAGCAGCTTGACCCCAGGTGGCGGCTACACCTTC.

This sequence joins TRBV29-1 and TRBJ1-2, with 8 bases identical to TRBD1. The J segment lost 6 bases and the V segment lost 3 bases, leaving 6 bases of the junction unmatched. Germline CDR1 SQVTM, CDR2 ANQGSEA. The CDR3 has 13 residues. As DNA, the CDR3 is TGCAGCGTTGAGGAAGACAGGGGAGATGGCTACACCTTC. Encoded protein: CSVEEDRGDGYTF.

The CDR3 protein is CATSRFRGFANEKLFF. The DNA of the CDR3 is TGTGCCACCAGCAGATTCAGAGGGTTCGCTAATGAAAAACTGTTTTTT. The chain combines TRBV15 with TRBJ1-4; D is undetermined. V was clipped by 2 bases and J by 3 bases, with 13 bases between them. CDR3 size: 16 residues. Per germline, CDR1 LNHNV and CDR2 YYDKDF (reference sequence).

This clone was observed a handful of times. The rearrangement links TRBV5-4 to TRBJ1-1; 12 nucleotides match TRBD1. Germline CDR1 SGHNT, CDR2 YYREEE (reference sequence). J lost 5 bases, V lost 3 bases, and 5 bases had no gene match. CDR3 size: 15 residues. CDR3 DNA sequence: TGTGCCAGCAGCTGGAGGGACAGGGGGCTTACTGAAGCTTTCTTT. Translation gives CASSWRDRGLTEAFF.

This rearrangement joins TRBV19 to TRBJ2-6; perhaps TRBD1 as D (6 bases). CDR3 length: 18 residues. The germline V gene has CDR1 LNHDA and CDR2 SQIVND (reference sequence). Trimming shortened V by 6 bases and J by 0 bases, and 18 bases separated the two germline ends. The CDR3 DNA is TGTGCCAGTAGCGCCAATACGCACAGGGTCTCTGGGGCCAACGTCCTGACTTTC. This gives the protein CASSANTHRVSGANVLTF.

The chain recombines TRBV7-2 with TRBJ2-3, with 7 bases aligning to TRBD2. The CDR3 contains 18 residues. The junction had 12 bases not matched to a gene; V was cut back by 1 base and J by 2 bases. Germline-derived CDR1 and CDR2 are SGHTA and FQGNSA. CDR3 nucleotide sequence: TGTGCCAGCAGCTTAGGTGATTACGGCGGGGGTATCACAGATACGCAGTATTTT. It encodes CASSLGDYGGGITDTQYF.

The chain combines TRBV6-5 with TRBJ1-5; D remains ambiguous. CDR3 length equals 13 residues. Per the germline V gene, CDR1 is MNHEY and CDR2 is SVGAGI. Trimming took off 2 bases at V and 1 base at J, with 3 bases between the two ends. In DNA form, the CDR3 reads TGTGCCAGCAGTTACCTGAGCAATCAGCCCCAGCATTTT. Translating gives CASSYLSNQPQHF.

The gene calls are TRBV20-1 and TRBJ2-3; D is unclear. Germline CDR1 and CDR2: DFQATT and SNEGSKA (reference sequence). V was cut by 5 bases and J by 8 bases, with 11 bases left in between. The CDR3 spans 11 residues. CDR3 in amino acids: CSAPLVVTQYF. The CDR3, as DNA: TGCAGTGCTCCCTTAGTGGTTACGCAGTATTTT.

This clone has a handful of counts. The chain has TRBV12-5 and TRBJ1-3; D is ambiguous. Germline V lookup: CDR1 LGHNT, CDR2 FRNRAP. V gave up 3 bases and J gave up 6 bases, with 6 bases separating them. The CDR3 contains 12 residues. The CDR3 bases are TGTGCTAGTGGTTTCTCACAAAACACCATATATTTT. The encoded protein is CASGFSQNTIYF. The whole variable domain, filled in from reference TRBV12-5 and TRBJ1-3, reads DARVTQTPRHKVTEMGQEVTMRCQPILGHNTVFWYRQTMMQGLELLAYFRNRAPLDDSGMPKDRFSAEMPDATLATLKIQPSEPRDSAVYFCASGFSQNTIYFGEGSWLTVV.

V gene TRBV9 combines with J gene TRBJ2-3, with 12 bases matching TRBD2. CDR3 length equals 17 residues. The ends lost 0 bases at V and 3 bases at J; junction bases unmatched: 5. Germline V CDR1 and CDR2: SGDLS, YYNGEE. The CDR3 region has the DNA TGTGCCAGCAGCGTAGGACTAGCGGGAGTAGTGACAGATACGCAGTATTTT. Translated: CASSVGLAGVVTDTQYF.